The 30 T cell receptor beta chains reported below all come from one sample, sequenced in a study of cytomegalovirus exposure and HLA in healthy donors. 60 Vbeta and 13 Jbeta primers were used in PCR. Here immunoSEQ multiplex PCR was the method, and the copy in TCRdb shows in-frame clones only, minus some. This sample has 85,000 to 120,000 clones, with 70% to 75% found just once. The sample comprised PBMCs. The receptors were sampled from a female donor in good health and CMV-seronegative.

This rearrangement joins TRBV5-4 to TRBJ2-4; possible D gene TRBD2, 5 bases. This CDR3 region has 13 residues. Germline V lookup: CDR1 SGHNT, CDR2 YYREEE (reference sequence). V shed 4 bases and J shed 1 base, with 6 bases lying between them. CDR3 protein: CASSPGAKNIQYF. In DNA form, the CDR3 reads TGTGCCAGCAGCCCGGGGGCCAAAAACATTCAGTACTTC.

In DNA form, the CDR3 reads TGCAGCGTTAAAATACGGGCCGGACTCTACAATGAGCAGTTCTTC. Translating it yields CSVKIRAGLYNEQFF. The chain carries TRBV29-1 and TRBJ2-1, with D perhaps TRBD2 (5 bases). Germline loops: CDR1 SQVTM, CDR2 ANQGSEA. This CDR3 has 15 residues. Trimming removed 5 bases at V and 3 bases at J, with 17 bases between.

The chain has TRBV19 and TRBJ2-2; 8 bases are shared with TRBD2. The CDR3 totals 15 residues. V was pared by 5 bases and J by 4 bases, with 6 bases of the junction left unmatched. The germline gives CDR1 LNHDA, CDR2 SQIVND (reference sequence). As DNA, the CDR3 is TGTGCCAGTAGTCGTGCGGGAGGTGGCACCGGGGAGCTGTTTTTT. Protein: CASSRAGGGTGELFF.

This clone was picked up a small number of times. CDR3 sequence (DNA): TGTGCCAGCAGTTGGGCCGGGACAGGGAACACTGAAGCTTTCTTT. Protein sequence: CASSWAGTGNTEAFF. The chain couples TRBV28 to TRBJ1-1; the match to TRBD1 covers 8 bases. Germline loops: CDR1 MDHEN, CDR2 SYDVKM. V trimming: 4 bases; J trimming: 1 base; junction bases outside the gene matches: 5. The CDR3 contains 15 residues. The variable domain in full, with the rest retrieved from reference TRBV28 and TRBJ1-1, is DVKVTQSSRYLVKRTGEKVFLECVQDMDHENMFWYRQDPGLGLRLIYFSYDVKMKEKGDIPEGYSVSREKKERFSLILESASTNQTSMYLCASSWAGTGNTEAFFGQGTRLTVV.

The chain combines TRBV2 with TRBJ2-1; TRBD2 agrees at 12 bases. V dropped 9 bases and J dropped 5; count of bases not matched to a gene: 5. This CDR3 has 14 residues. The V gene's germline CDR1 is SNHLY and CDR2 FYNNEI. CDR3 bases: TGTGCCAGGGGGGGACTAGCGGGTAACAATGAGCAGTTCTTC. Amino acids: CARGGLAGNNEQFF.

V is TRBV5-4 and J is TRBJ2-5; TRBD1 matches at 9 bases. J lost 7 bases, V lost 3 bases, and 7 bases had no gene match. The CDR3 is made up of 14 amino acids. Germline CDR1 SGHNT, CDR2 YYREEE (reference sequence). As DNA, the CDR3 is TGTGCCAGCAGCTCCGGACAGGGGCCCTCGACCCAGTACTTC. Translated: CASSSGQGPSTQYF.

V is TRBV28 and J is TRBJ2-7; possible D gene TRBD1, 7 bases. The CDR3 consists of 13 residues. The V end lost 2 bases, the J end lost 4 bases, and 9 bases lay between the germline ends. CDR1 and CDR2 from the germline V gene are MDHEN and SYDVKM. CDR3 in amino acids: CASSLPGGYEQYF. The CDR3 bases are TGTGCCAGCAGTTTACCAGGGGGGTACGAGCAGTACTTC.

V gene TRBV5-4 combines with J gene TRBJ2-5; 7 bases fit TRBD2. This CDR3 has 16 residues. Germline V lookup: CDR1 SGHNT, CDR2 YYREEE (reference sequence). With 4 bases clipped from V and 3 bases from J, the junction kept 12 bases outside the gene matches. Here the CDR3 reads CASSPMRGSGEETQYF. CDR3 DNA: TGTGCCAGCAGCCCGATGCGGGGGAGTGGGGAAGAGACCCAGTACTTC.

The chain uses TRBV5-1 and TRBJ1-1, with TRBD1 matching over 10 bases. The V and J ends lost 3 bases and 5 bases, in that order; junction bases with no gene match: 1. This CDR3 spans 13 amino acids. Germline V gene sequence: CDR1 SGHRS, CDR2 YFSETQ. This chain's CDR3 is CASSWDRGTEAFF. CDR3 in DNA: TGCGCCAGCAGCTGGGACAGGGGTACTGAAGCTTTCTTT.

In nucleotides, the CDR3 is TGTGCCTGGAGTGCGGAGGAGGCTCAGCCCCAGCATTTT. Residues: CAWSAEEAQPQHF. J is TRBJ1-5 and V is TRBV30, with no clear D. Per germline, CDR1 GTSNPN and CDR2 SVGIG (reference sequence). The V end lost 1 base, the J end lost 6 bases, and 10 bases lay between the germline ends. The CDR3 has 13 amino acids.

The chain joins TRBV19 to TRBJ2-3; TRBD1 aligns across 11 bases. Germline assignment: CDR1 LNHDA and CDR2 SQIVND (reference sequence). The V segment lost 5 bases and the J segment 3 bases; nucleotides outside the gene matches: 1. The CDR3 loop spans 14 amino acids. The CDR3 DNA sequence: TGTGCCAGTAGTGGACAGGGGGCGACAGATACGCAGTATTTT. This codes for CASSGQGATDTQYF.

The rearrangement uses TRBV6-5 and TRBJ2-7; 8 bases fit TRBD1. The CDR3 has 15 amino acids. V shed 4 bases and J 3 bases; nucleotides not matched to a gene: 8. Germline values: CDR1 MNHEY, CDR2 SVGAGI. CDR3 DNA: TGTGCCAGCAGTTCCCGACAGGGGAATTTCTACGAGCAGTACTTC. Translating gives CASSSRQGNFYEQYF.

CDR3 sequence reads: CASSLNRGLDQPQHF. The CDR3 DNA sequence: TGTGCCAGCAGTTTAAACAGGGGCTTAGATCAGCCCCAGCATTTT. The V gene is TRBV27, the J gene TRBJ1-5, with TRBD1 matching over 7 bases. V gave up 2 bases and J gave up 5 bases; unmatched junction bases: 6. This CDR3 comprises 15 residues. Looked up from germline, CDR1 is MNHEY and CDR2 is SMNVEV (reference sequence).

V and J are TRBV12-5 and TRBJ2-1, with a weak D call TRBD2 (6 bases). Germline V gives CDR1 LGHNT, CDR2 FRNRAP. Trimming took off 4 bases at V and 9 bases at J, with 13 bases between the two ends. The CDR3 consists of 13 residues. DNA of the CDR3: TGTGCTAGTGGTTCCCCCCAGGGAGGTGAGCAGTTCTTC. It is translated as CASGSPQGGEQFF.

The chain links TRBV7-8 to TRBJ2-5, with TRBD1 as a possible D gene (5 bases). The end of the DNA aligns better with TRBJ2-7, so the J call may be wrong. This CDR3 comprises 13 residues. In germline, CDR1 is SGHVS, CDR2 FQNEAQ. The CDR3 nucleotides are TGTGCCAGCAGCAGTGGATGGGGCAACGAGCAGTACTTC. This sequence encodes CASSSGWGNEQYF.

The rearrangement links TRBV6-5 to TRBJ2-5; 11 positions match TRBD1. The CDR3 spans 15 residues. Trimming at V came to 8 bases and at J to 5 bases, leaving 10 bases not matched to a gene. The germline V gene encodes CDR1 MNHEY and CDR2 SVGAGI. This chain's CDR3 is CASSSGQGAFETQYF. The CDR3 region has the DNA TGTGCCAGCTCCTCAGGACAGGGGGCTTTTGAGACCCAGTACTTC.

This clone was detected many times. This rearrangement joins TRBV20-1 to TRBJ2-3; perhaps TRBD2 as D (5 bases). CDR1 is DFQATT, CDR2 SNEGSKA, per germline (reference sequence). V was cut by 3 bases and J by 6 bases, with 7 bases left in between. This CDR3 comprises 11 residues. CDR3 nucleotide sequence: TGCAGTGCTAGTGGGGAGGATACGCAGTATTTT. Protein: CSASGEDTQYF.

The chain recombines TRBV28 with TRBJ1-2; possibly TRBD1 for D (6 bases). The CDR3 runs 14 residues. CDR1 MDHEN and CDR2 SYDVKM come from the germline V gene. Trimming took off 5 bases at V and 6 bases at J, with 16 bases between the two ends. This chain's CDR3 is CASSPLRQAHGYTF. CDR3 nucleotides: TGTGCCAGCAGTCCCCTGAGACAGGCTCATGGCTACACCTTC.

A single count supports this clone. The CDR3 protein is CASSFDRSTDTQYF. The DNA for the CDR3 is TGTGCCAGCAGCTTTGACAGGAGCACAGATACGCAGTATTTT. J is TRBJ2-3 and V is TRBV14, with D tentatively TRBD1 (6 bases). The CDR3 runs to 14 residues. The germline V gene encodes CDR1 SGHDN and CDR2 FVKESK. The V and J ends lost 5 bases and 0 bases respectively, with 9 bases between them.

This chain connects TRBV28 to TRBJ2-7; maybe TRBD2 (5 bases). CDR1 is MDHEN, CDR2 SYDVKM, per germline. V was cut by 3 bases and J by 3 bases, with 9 bases left in between. CDR3 length: 13 amino acids. CDR3 DNA: TGTGCCAGCAGTTTGCCGGGGATCTACGAGCAGTACTTC. Protein sequence: CASSLPGIYEQYF.

Only one count was recorded for this clone. This rearrangement joins TRBV7-9 to TRBJ2-5, with 7 bases identical to TRBD2. V was clipped by 5 bases and J by 5 bases; unmatched bases: 8. This CDR3 region has 14 residues. The V gene's germline CDR1 is SEHNR and CDR2 FQNEAQ (reference sequence). The CDR3 nucleotides read TGTGCCAGCAGCCGTCATCAGGGAGGGGAGACCCAGTACTTC. The encoded protein is CASSRHQGGETQYF.

The V gene is TRBV30, the J gene TRBJ2-7; tentative D call: TRBD1 (6 bases). V dropped 0 bases and J dropped 5 bases, with 23 bases sitting between them. Germline V gene data show CDR1 as GTSNPN and CDR2 as SVGIG (reference sequence). The CDR3 is 17 residues long. CDR3 region: CAWSVRDIIYGVHEQYF. The CDR3 DNA follows: TGTGCCTGGAGTGTAAGGGACATTATTTATGGTGTCCACGAGCAGTACTTC.

The chain uses TRBV5-1 and TRBJ2-1; D is possibly TRBD2 (6 bases). The CDR3 length is 14 residues. Trimming shortened V by 0 bases and J by 9 bases, and 13 bases separated the two germline ends. The V gene's germline CDR1 is SGHRS and CDR2 YFSETQ. CDR3 nucleotides: TGCGCCAGCAGCTTGGGGCAAAAGGAGGGTGAGCAGTTCTTC. Encoded protein: CASSLGQKEGEQFF.

The rearrangement joins TRBV30 to TRBJ2-3; D may be TRBD2 (7 bases). The V end was cut by 2 bases, the J end by 3 bases, with 15 bases between. CDR3 length: 15 residues. Germline lookup yields CDR1 GTSNPN and CDR2 SVGIG (reference sequence). As DNA, the CDR3 is TGTGCCTGGAGTACGATGCGGGGGCTGACAGATACGCAGTATTTT. Translated: CAWSTMRGLTDTQYF.

The chain uses TRBV7-9 and TRBJ2-7, with TRBD2 identical over 12 bases. This CDR3 has 15 residues. CDR1 SEHNR and CDR2 FQNEAQ come from the germline V gene (reference sequence). The trim removed 7 bases at V and 5 bases at J, leaving 9 bases unmatched. CDR3 nucleotide sequence: TGTGCCAGCAAACCCCCGACTAGCGGGAGTCACGAGCAGTACTTC. Its translation: CASKPPTSGSHEQYF.

This clone has more than one count but fewer than ten. The CDR3 DNA is TGTGCCAGCAGGGGAGGGATCAGCATCACAGATACGCAGTATTTT. This encodes CASRGGISITDTQYF. The chain employs TRBV6-5 and TRBJ2-3; 7 bases agree with TRBD2. The V and J ends lost 6 bases and 2 bases, in that order; junction bases with no gene match: 8. The CDR3 is made up of 15 amino acids. The germline gives CDR1 MNHEY, CDR2 SVGAGI.

This chain links TRBV5-1 with TRBJ1-1; possible D gene TRBD1, 6 bases. The CDR3 sequence is 12 residues long. Germline V gives CDR1 SGHRS, CDR2 YFSETQ. The germline V and J ends were trimmed by 3 bases and 7 bases, with 10 bases remaining between them. The CDR3 is CASSSVGGEAFF. CDR3 sequence (DNA): TGCGCCAGCAGCTCCGTAGGGGGTGAAGCTTTCTTT.

The gene calls are TRBV4-1 and TRBJ2-3, with 15 bases matching TRBD2. CDR1 is MGHRA and CDR2 is YSYEKL in the germline V gene. Losses at the gene ends were 7 bases for V and 5 bases for J; bases not matched to a gene: 16. The CDR3 is made up of 19 amino acids. The CDR3 loop reads CASTQAVGGLAGGEDTQYF. For the CDR3, the DNA is TGCGCCAGCACACAGGCGGTGGGAGGACTAGCGGGAGGGGAAGATACGCAGTATTTT.

The chain links TRBV7-9 to TRBJ2-3; tentative D call: TRBD2 (5 bases). The CDR3 length is 15 residues. V lost 2 bases to trimming and J lost 1 base, with 10 bases between them. Germline CDR1 is SEHNR and CDR2 is FQNEAQ (reference sequence). CDR3 bases: TGTGCCAGCAGCTTAACGGGTAGCGGCACAGATACGCAGTATTTT. Protein: CASSLTGSGTDTQYF.

This chain connects TRBV7-6 to TRBJ2-2, with TRBD1 matching 8 bases. Germline CDR1 SGHVS, CDR2 FNYEAQ. The CDR3 has 19 amino acids. V shed 4 bases and J 4 bases; nucleotides not matched to a gene: 17. The CDR3 DNA reads as TGTGCCAGCAGCTCCTCTCCCAGATGGACAGGGAAGGGCACCGGGGAGCTGTTTTTT. This gives the protein CASSSSPRWTGKGTGELFF.